The rows below give T cell receptor beta chains drawn from one sample of a study of cytomegalovirus exposure and HLA in healthy donors. Produced via immunoSEQ multiplex PCR; TCRdb's table is partial and in-frame only. This sample has 180,000 or so clones, with around 82% found just once. Sequenced material: PBMCs. These receptors were obtained from a male donor in good health and CMV-seronegative. Each CDR3 is given with its conserved first and last residue. The D gene is left open where the match is weak. A clone size is listed for some rows: how often the clone was seen (once, few, many), or a class if it is expanded.

clone_size,v_call,j_call,d_call,cdr3_nt,cdr3_aa
-,TRBV19,TRBJ1-5,-,TGTGCCAGTAGTACCCCGCAGTATAGCAATCAGCCCCAGCATTTT,CASSTPQYSNQPQHF
once,TRBV19,TRBJ1-6,TRBD1,TGTGCCAGTAGTGCCGACAGGGGGCGTTCACCCCTCCACTTT,CASSADRGRSPLHF
-,TRBV10-1,TRBJ1-1,-,TGCGCCAGCAGTAAAACAGTGAACACTGAAGCTTTCTTT,CASSKTVNTEAFF
-,TRBV29-1,TRBJ1-1,TRBD1,TGCAGCGTGGGACAGGCAAACACTGAAGCTTTCTTT,CSVGQANTEAFF
once,TRBV6-5,TRBJ1-2,TRBD1,TGTGCCAGCAGGCACAATGGCAGGGGGCTTTATGGCTACACCTTC,CASRHNGRGLYGYTF
-,TRBV7-9,TRBJ2-7,-,TGTTCCAGCAGCTTAGTCGGCGTCTGGGCCGAGCAGTACTTC,CSSSLVGVWAEQYF
-,TRBV19,TRBJ1-2,TRBD1,TGTGCCAGTAGTACACGGACAGGCCCCCGAAACTATGGCTACACCTTC,CASSTRTGPRNYGYTF
-,TRBV2,TRBJ2-3,TRBD2,TGTGCCAGCATGGTAGCGGGGGGCTGGGATACGCAGTATTTT,CASMVAGGWDTQYF
few,TRBV25-1,TRBJ1-2,-,TGTGCCAGCAGGGCGGGGGGGCAGGGTTATAGCTATGGCTACACCTTC,CASRAGGQGYSYGYTF
-,TRBV4-1,TRBJ2-1,-,TGCGCCAGCAGCCAAAGCGGGACAGGTCTTGGTGAGCAGTTCTTC,CASSQSGTGLGEQFF
-,TRBV6-1,TRBJ1-1,-,TGTGCCAGCATACTACCCTCGAACACTGAAGCTTTCTTT,CASILPSNTEAFF
once,TRBV18,TRBJ1-5,TRBD1,TGTGCCAGCTCACCTGGGGACAGGGGCGTAGGTCAGCCCCAGCATTTT,CASSPGDRGVGQPQHF
-,TRBV5-1,TRBJ1-5,TRBD1,TGCGCCAGCAGCTTGGACGGCAGGGGGAATCAGCCCCAGCATTTT,CASSLDGRGNQPQHF
-,TRBV28,TRBJ2-7,-,TGTGCCAGCAGTCTTCCCCCAGGGTCGGTAGGTTACGAGCAGTACTTC,CASSLPPGSVGYEQYF
-,TRBV2,TRBJ2-7,-,TGTGCCAGCAGTAGGCAGGGGAAGAACGAGCAGTACTTC,CASSRQGKNEQYF
-,TRBV7-8,TRBJ1-1,-,TGTGCCAGCAGCCTCGCAGTACAGGGTGGGACTGAAGCTTTCTTT,CASSLAVQGGTEAFF
-,TRBV28,TRBJ2-1,-,TGTGCCAGCAGTTTTGGAGCGGACGACTACAATGAGCAGTTCTTC,CASSFGADDYNEQFF
-,TRBV4-1,TRBJ1-5,-,TGCGCCAGCAGCCAATCGATAGGGGGGGGCAATCAGCCCCAGCATTTT,CASSQSIGGGNQPQHF
-,TRBV25-1,TRBJ1-2,TRBD1,TGTGCCAGCAGTGCATCGATGTTGACAGGGGCTAACTATGGCTACACCTTC,CASSASMLTGANYGYTF
-,TRBV5-4,TRBJ2-1,-,TGTGCCAGCAGCCAGGGGGGAACGGGACTCAATGAGCAGTTCTTC,CASSQGGTGLNEQFF
-,TRBV6-1,TRBJ2-1,TRBD2,TGTGCCAGCAGTGAACCGGGACTAGCGGATAATGAGCAGTTCTTC,CASSEPGLADNEQFF
-,TRBV27,TRBJ2-7,TRBD1,TGTGCCAGCAGTTTCCTCGACAGGGCGCACGAGCAGTACTTC,CASSFLDRAHEQYF
-,TRBV27,TRBJ1-3,TRBD1,TGTGCCAGCGCAGAGGGACAGTTGATCTCTGGAAACACCATATATTTT,CASAEGQLISGNTIYF
-,TRBV2,TRBJ2-2,TRBD1,TGTGCCAGCAGGGAAGGCCGGGACAGGGGGTTGGCCGGGGAGCTGTTTTTT,CASREGRDRGLAGELFF
once,TRBV11-2,TRBJ1-1,-,TGTGCCAGCAGCTTAGTCACCCGGGAAGCTTTCTTT,CASSLVTREAFF
-,TRBV6-5,TRBJ2-6,-,TGTGCCAGCAGTTACTCTCGGGGAGCTGGGGCCAACGTCCTGACTTTC,CASSYSRGAGANVLTF
-,TRBV6-1,TRBJ2-7,-,TGTGCCAGCAGTGCCGGCACGGCTGGCGGCGAGCAGTACTTC,CASSAGTAGGEQYF
-,TRBV7-2,TRBJ2-4,TRBD1,TGTGCCAGCAGCCGCGGACAGGGAAAAAACATTCAGTACTTC,CASSRGQGKNIQYF
-,TRBV6-1,TRBJ2-7,TRBD1,TGTGCCAGCAGTGACCTAAGACAGGGTGAGCAGTACTTC,CASSDLRQGEQYF
once,TRBV11-2,TRBJ2-7,TRBD1,TGTGCCAGCAGCTACTCCGGGACAGGGGGCTCCTACGAGCAGTACTTC,CASSYSGTGGSYEQYF
-,TRBV11-2,TRBJ2-1,TRBD2,TGTGCCAGCAGCTTAGATGGAGGGACTAGCGGGGGGGGAGGGCAGTTCTTC,CASSLDGGTSGGGGQFF
-,TRBV5-3,TRBJ2-7,TRBD1,TGTGCCAGAAGACCGACAGGGCCAGCCTACGAGCAGTACTTC,CARRPTGPAYEQYF
-,TRBV27,TRBJ2-7,TRBD1,TGTGCCACCTGGGACAGGGGATACGAGCAGTACTTC,CATWDRGYEQYF
-,TRBV7-9,TRBJ1-1,-,TGTGCCAGCAGCTTGGTCCGGACTGAAGCTTTCTTT,CASSLVRTEAFF
-,TRBV4-3,TRBJ1-1,-,TGCGCCAGCAGCCAGGAAACAGGGCTGGAAGCTTTCTTT,CASSQETGLEAFF
-,TRBV18,TRBJ2-7,-,TGTGCCAGCTCACCATTAAACCGTGGCCCGGGGGACGAGCAGTACTTC,CASSPLNRGPGDEQYF
-,TRBV19,TRBJ1-1,TRBD1,TGTGCCAGTAGTTTGGGACAGGGGAGGGCTGAAGCTTTCTTT,CASSLGQGRAEAFF
-,TRBV2,TRBJ2-7,-,TGTGCCAGCAGTGTAAACCAGATCTCCTACGAGCAGTACTTC,CASSVNQISYEQYF
-,TRBV7-8,TRBJ1-1,TRBD1,TGTGTTACTACCCCGGGACAGGGGATGAACACTGAAGCTTTCTTT,CVTTPGQGMNTEAFF